Following are 27 T cell receptor beta chains from one sample sequenced in a study of somatic mutations in cytotoxic T cells in rheumatoid arthritis. TCRdb's copy holds only in-frame clones and misses some; the assay was immunoSEQ multiplex PCR. The data show a few thousand clones, about four fifths seen once. Sequencing input: CD8+ T cells sorted from blood. These receptors all come from a woman aged 45-65 years with rheumatoid arthritis.

This rearrangement joins TRBV28 to TRBJ1-1, with D uncertain. This CDR3 has 14 residues. CDR1 is MDHEN and CDR2 is SYDVKM in the germline V gene. Trimming cost V 2 bases and J 4 bases, with 11 bases left between them. CDR3 sequence reads: CASSLNILFTEAFF. The CDR3 DNA is TGTGCCAGCAGTTTAAATATTCTGTTCACTGAAGCTTTCTTT.

This clone occurred once. This rearrangement joins TRBV28 to TRBJ2-2, with TRBD1 matching over 8 bases. After removal of 6 bases from V and 5 bases from J, the junction contained 5 bases not matched to a gene. Germline V gene lookup returns CDR1 MDHEN and CDR2 SYDVKM. This CDR3 has 14 residues. CDR3 sequence (DNA): TGTGCCAGCAGCCGGACAGGGATAACCGGGGAGCTGTTTTTT. This sequence encodes CASSRTGITGELFF.

The CDR3 loop reads CASSLGGSGGQPQHF. As DNA, the CDR3 is TGTGCCAGCAGCTTAGGAGGGTCAGGGGGGCAGCCCCAGCATTTT. The genes are TRBV11-2 and TRBJ1-5, with 7 bases aligning to TRBD1. The V gene's germline CDR1 is SGHAT and CDR2 FQNNGV. Germline trimming cut 1 base from V and 7 bases from J; bases unmatched to any gene: 7. The CDR3 consists of 15 residues.

The chain recombines TRBV9 with TRBJ1-2, with D possibly TRBD1 on 5 matching bases. The CDR3 runs 17 residues. CDR1 is SGDLS and CDR2 is YYNGEE in the germline V gene. V lost 1 base and J lost 4, with 20 bases in between. DNA for the CDR3: TGTGCCAGCAGCGTAACCCAGGGTAGCGGGCTTGGCTATGGCTACACCTTC. Encoded protein: CASSVTQGSGLGYGYTF.

CDR3 coding DNA: TGTGCCAGCAGCCCCGCCTCCCGCGGAGGAAACACCATATATTTT. Translating gives CASSPASRGGNTIYF. The chain has TRBV7-8 and TRBJ1-3; D ambiguous. V was shortened by 5 bases and J by 4 bases, with 15 bases between the two germline ends. CDR3 length: 15 residues. Per the germline V gene, CDR1 is SGHVS and CDR2 is FQNEAQ. The full variable domain, rest sourced from reference TRBV7-8 and TRBJ1-3, is GAGVSQSPRYKVAKRGQDVALRCDPISGHVSLFWYQQALGQGPEFLTYFQNEAQLDKSGLPSDRFFAERPEGSVSTLKIQRTQQEDSAVYLCASSPASRGGNTIYFGEGSWLTVV.

This clone was counted between two and nine times. V gene TRBV29-1 combines with J gene TRBJ1-2; 8 nucleotides match TRBD1. This CDR3 has 16 residues. Trimming cost V 2 bases and J 8 bases; bases outside gene matches: 16. Germline V gene sequence: CDR1 SQVTM, CDR2 ANQGSEA. The CDR3 loop is CSVEIDRGPNRGGYTF. For the CDR3, the DNA is TGCAGCGTTGAAATCGACAGGGGACCCAATCGTGGGGGCTACACCTTC. The full variable domain, completed using reference TRBV29-1 and TRBJ1-2, is SAVISQKPSRDICQRGTSLTIQCQVDSQVTMMFWYRQQPGQSLTLIATANQGSEATYESGFVIDKFPISRPNLTFSTLTVSNMSPEDSSIYLCSVEIDRGPNRGGYTFGSGTRLTVV.

This clone was picked up a small number of times. The chain couples TRBV28 to TRBJ1-1; TRBD1 might be the D (5 bases). The V end was cut by 2 bases, the J end by 2 bases, with 12 bases between. Germline V CDR1 and CDR2: MDHEN, SYDVKM. The CDR3 covers 15 residues. The CDR3 region has the DNA TGTGCCAGCAGTTTAGAACAGGCCGTTAACACTGAAGCTTTCTTT. Its protein product is CASSLEQAVNTEAFF.

The chain is built from TRBV5-1 and TRBJ2-5; a possible D gene is TRBD1 (6 bases). CDR1 and CDR2 (germline): SGHRS, YFSETQ. The CDR3 covers 15 residues. Trimming removed 3 bases from V and 1 base from J, with 13 bases in between. The CDR3 here is CASSYLGQTQETQYF. The CDR3 DNA sequence: TGCGCCAGCAGCTACCTAGGACAGACCCAAGAGACCCAGTACTTC.

This clone was recorded only once. This chain connects TRBV7-8 to TRBJ2-1, with D unresolved. Germline values: CDR1 SGHVS, CDR2 FQNEAQ. The CDR3 covers 13 residues. Trimming shortened V by 1 base and J by 3 bases, and 4 bases separated the two germline ends. The CDR3 nucleotides are TGTGCCAGCAGCTTAGTTAACTACAATGAGCAGTTCTTC. This translates into CASSLVNYNEQFF. The variable domain in full, completed from reference TRBV7-8 and TRBJ2-1, reads GAGVSQSPRYKVAKRGQDVALRCDPISGHVSLFWYQQALGQGPEFLTYFQNEAQLDKSGLPSDRFFAERPEGSVSTLKIQRTQQEDSAVYLCASSLVNYNEQFFGPGTRLTVL.

This chain connects TRBV19 to TRBJ1-5, with unresolved D. Germline V gene lookup returns CDR1 LNHDA and CDR2 SQIVND (reference sequence). Deletions cut 5 bases from V and 0 bases from J, with 8 bases between. This CDR3 is built from 14 residues. The CDR3 bases are TGTGCCAGTAGTCAGGAATATAGCAATCAGCCCCAGCATTTT. As protein: CASSQEYSNQPQHF.

V usage is TRBV5-5 and J usage is TRBJ2-7; D gene unclear. Between the trimmed V and J ends, which lost 0 bases and 0 bases, there was a span of 7 bases. The CDR3 totals 14 residues. From germline, CDR1 is SGHKS and CDR2 YYEKEE (reference sequence). The CDR3 bases are TGTGCCAGCAGCTTGGGAGGTAGCTCCTACGAGCAGTACTTC. It translates to CASSLGGSSYEQYF. Full variable domain (remainder filled in from reference TRBV5-5 and TRBJ2-7): DAGVTQSPTHLIKTRGQQVTLRCSPISGHKSVSWYQQVLGQGPQFIFQYYEKEERGRGNFPDRFSARQFPNYSSELNVNALLLGDSALYLCASSLGGSSYEQYFGPGTRLTVT.

CDR3 residues: CASSLSSPLYEQYF. As DNA, the CDR3 is TGTGCCAGCAGTTTATCGAGTCCCCTCTACGAGCAGTACTTC. The V gene is TRBV27, the J gene TRBJ2-5; D is unresolved. Gene TRBJ2-7 matches the end of the DNA better, so the J call may be wrong. CDR1 and CDR2 from the germline V gene are MNHEY and SMNVEV (reference sequence). The CDR3 has 14 amino acids.

V and J are TRBV9 and TRBJ2-7; 10 bases match TRBD1. This CDR3 spans 13 amino acids. Unmatched junction bases numbered 2, after V lost 4 bases and J lost 4 bases. Germline V gene lookup returns CDR1 SGDLS and CDR2 YYNGEE. CDR3 amino acids: CASSMGQGYEQYF. DNA of the CDR3: TGTGCCAGCAGCATGGGACAGGGGTACGAGCAGTACTTC.

V and J are TRBV11-3 and TRBJ2-7, with D tentatively TRBD1 (5 bases). Germline CDR1 and CDR2: SGHNT and YENEEA. V dropped 0 bases and J dropped 5 bases, with 14 bases sitting between them. The CDR3 has 15 amino acids. CDR3 sequence (DNA): TGTGCCAGCAGCTTAGAGTGGCAGGGTAAGAACGAGCAGTACTTC. Protein sequence: CASSLEWQGKNEQYF.

V gene TRBV7-8 combines with J gene TRBJ1-1; D ambiguous. Deletions cut 5 bases from V and 4 bases from J, with 8 bases between. CDR3 length: 12 amino acids. Germline V gene data show CDR1 as SGHVS and CDR2 as FQNEAQ. The CDR3, as DNA: TGTGCCAGCAGCACCTATGCCACTGAAGCTTTCTTT. Residues: CASSTYATEAFF.

The chain employs TRBV2 and TRBJ2-7, with D maybe TRBD1 (5 bases). CDR3 length equals 13 residues. The V end lost 3 bases, the J end lost 4 bases, and 10 bases lay between the germline ends. Germline V lookup: CDR1 SNHLY, CDR2 FYNNEI. This chain's CDR3 is CASSDVRVYEQYF. CDR3 sequence (DNA): TGTGCCAGCAGTGATGTCAGGGTGTACGAGCAGTACTTC. Full variable domain (remainder filled in from reference TRBV2 and TRBJ2-7): EPEVTQTPSHQVTQMGQEVILRCVPISNHLYFYWYRQILGQKVEFLVSFYNNEISEKSEIFDDQFSVERPDGSNFTLKIRSTKLEDSAMYFCASSDVRVYEQYFGPGTRLTVT.

The count of this clone is one. The V and J genes are TRBV15 and TRBJ2-7; D may be TRBD2 (7 bases). V shed 5 bases and J shed 2 bases, with 16 bases lying between them. CDR1 and CDR2 (germline): LNHNV, YYDKDF (reference sequence). There are 15 residues in the CDR3. The CDR3 nucleotides are TGTGCCACCAGCCCGGGAGCGGGACAAACCTACGAGCAGTACTTC. Its protein product is CATSPGAGQTYEQYF.

The chain recombines TRBV7-2 with TRBJ2-2, with D perhaps TRBD1 (6 bases). The CDR3 is 18 residues long. CDR1 is SGHTA, CDR2 FQGNSA, per germline. Trimming left V 4 bases short and J 6 bases short, with 24 bases between. DNA of the CDR3: TGTGCCAGCAGCTCCTATGACCCGGGCCCCCAGGGGTCCGGGGAGCTGTTTTTT. This sequence encodes CASSSYDPGPQGSGELFF. Full variable domain (outside the CDR3, taken from reference TRBV7-2 and TRBJ2-2): GAGVSQSPSNKVTEKGKDVELRCDPISGHTALYWYRQSLGQGLEFLIYFQGNSAPDKSGLPSDRFSAERTGGSVSTLTIQRTQQEDSAVYLCASSSYDPGPQGSGELFFGEGSRLTVL.

This clone was seen once. J is TRBJ2-1 and V is TRBV5-4; the match to TRBD2 covers 11 bases. J was trimmed by 4 bases and V by 0 bases; bases with no gene match: 3. The germline CDR1 and CDR2 sequences are SGHNT and YYREEE (reference sequence). The length of the CDR3 is 16 residues. The DNA for the CDR3 is TGTGCCAGCAGCTTGGTAGGGACTAGCGGATACAATGAGCAGTTCTTC. This sequence encodes CASSLVGTSGYNEQFF. Combining the CDR3 with reference TRBV5-4 and TRBJ2-1 gives the whole variable domain ETGVTQSPTHLIKTRGQQVTLRCSSQSGHNTVSWYQQALGQGPQFIFQYYREEENGRGNFPPRFSGLQFPNYSSELNVNALELDDSALYLCASSLVGTSGYNEQFFGPGTRLTVL.

The rearrangement uses TRBV7-2 and TRBJ2-1, with 13 bases lining up with TRBD2. The CDR3 extends over 16 amino acids. J was trimmed by 7 bases and V by 3 bases; bases with no gene match: 6. Germline V gene sequence: CDR1 SGHTA, CDR2 FQGNSA. The CDR3 loop is CASSFGLAGVRNEQFF. The CDR3 DNA reads as TGTGCCAGCAGCTTTGGACTAGCGGGAGTTCGTAATGAGCAGTTCTTC.

The chain couples TRBV7-9 to TRBJ1-3; maybe TRBD1 (6 bases). Trimming left V 5 bases short and J 4 bases short, with 12 bases between. CDR3 length: 14 residues. The germline CDR1 and CDR2 sequences are SEHNR and FQNEAQ (reference sequence). CDR3 region: CASSTTGWGNTIYF. The CDR3 DNA follows: TGTGCCAGCAGCACTACAGGGTGGGGAAACACCATATATTTT.

This clone was seen only once. The chain combines TRBV28 with TRBJ1-2; D may be TRBD1 (5 bases). The V gene's germline CDR1 is MDHEN and CDR2 SYDVKM. The CDR3 runs 15 residues. V was clipped by 1 base and J by 4 bases, with 13 bases between them. CDR3 region: CASSLSGTGPYGYTF. CDR3 coding DNA: TGTGCCAGCAGTTTATCCGGTACAGGTCCCTATGGCTACACCTTC.

Details on this clone: A junction boundary mismatches the germline segment, possibly from a read error. The chain carries TRBV7-7 and TRBJ2-2; D perhaps matches TRBD1 (5 bases). Germline CDR1 reads SSHAT; CDR2 reads FNYEAQ (reference sequence). This CDR3 is built from 14 residues. CDR3 sequence reads: CASRQTANTGELFF. In DNA form, the CDR3 reads TGTGCTAGCAGACAGACAGCGAACACCGGGGAGCTGTTTTTT.

V is TRBV13 and J is TRBJ1-1, with D maybe TRBD1 (5 bases). The CDR3 has 14 amino acids. V dropped 4 bases and J dropped 0 bases, with 9 bases sitting between them. Germline CDR1 and CDR2: PRHDT and FYEKMQ (reference sequence). CDR3 nucleotide sequence: TGTGCCAGCAGCTCCAGGGATTTGAACACTGAAGCTTTCTTT. Amino acids: CASSSRDLNTEAFF. Supplemented by reference TRBV13 and TRBJ1-1, the full variable domain reads AAGVIQSPRHLIKEKRETATLKCYPIPRHDTVYWYQQGPGQDPQFLISFYEKMQSDKGSIPDRFSAQQFSDYHSELNMSSLELGDSALYFCASSSRDLNTEAFFGQGTRLTVV.

The chain employs TRBV2 and TRBJ1-5; D remains unclear. Germline values: CDR1 SNHLY, CDR2 FYNNEI. V gave up 5 bases and J gave up 0 bases, with 2 bases separating them. The CDR3 has 12 amino acids. The CDR3 sequence is CASSYSNQPQHF. The CDR3 DNA is TGTGCCAGCAGTTATAGCAATCAGCCCCAGCATTTT.

The chain joins TRBV5-1 to TRBJ2-5; 7 bases line up with TRBD1. CDR1 is SGHRS and CDR2 is YFSETQ in the germline V gene. This CDR3 has 16 amino acids. Losses at the gene ends were 4 bases for V and 2 bases for J; bases not matched to a gene: 11. The CDR3 loop is CASSATSQGSQETQYF. The CDR3 DNA reads TGCGCCAGCAGCGCGACTTCACAGGGGTCACAAGAGACCCAGTACTTC.

The chain recombines TRBV6-1 with TRBJ1-5; 9 bases map to TRBD1. V lost 6 bases and J lost 6; bases outside the gene matches: 3. This CDR3 region has 13 residues. Germline assignment: CDR1 MNHNS and CDR2 SASEGT. This chain's CDR3 is CASSTGGGQPQHF. Here the CDR3 DNA reads TGTGCCAGCAGCACAGGGGGCGGTCAGCCCCAGCATTTT.